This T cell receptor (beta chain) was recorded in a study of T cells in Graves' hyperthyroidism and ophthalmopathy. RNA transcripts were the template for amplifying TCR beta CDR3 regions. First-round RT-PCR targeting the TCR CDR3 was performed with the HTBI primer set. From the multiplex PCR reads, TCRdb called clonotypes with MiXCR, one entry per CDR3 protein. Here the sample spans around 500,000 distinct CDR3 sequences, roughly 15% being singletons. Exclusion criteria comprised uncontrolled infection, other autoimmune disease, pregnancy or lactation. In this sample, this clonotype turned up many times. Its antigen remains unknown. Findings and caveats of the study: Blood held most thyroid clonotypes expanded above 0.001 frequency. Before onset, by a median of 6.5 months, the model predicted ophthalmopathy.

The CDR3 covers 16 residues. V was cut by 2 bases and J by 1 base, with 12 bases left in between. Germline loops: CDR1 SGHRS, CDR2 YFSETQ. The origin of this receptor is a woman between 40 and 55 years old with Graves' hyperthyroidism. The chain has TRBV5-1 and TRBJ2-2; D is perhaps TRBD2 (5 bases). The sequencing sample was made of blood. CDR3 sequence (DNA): TGCGCCAGCAGCTTCTCAATTGCGGGGAACACCGGGGAGCTGTTTTTT. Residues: CASSFSIAGNTGELFF. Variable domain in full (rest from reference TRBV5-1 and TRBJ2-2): KAGVTQTPRYLIKTRGQQVTLSCSPISGHRSVSWYQQTPGQGLQFLFEYFSETQRNKGNFPGRFSGRQFSNSRSEMNVSTLELGDSALYLCASSFSIAGNTGELFFGEGSRLTVL.